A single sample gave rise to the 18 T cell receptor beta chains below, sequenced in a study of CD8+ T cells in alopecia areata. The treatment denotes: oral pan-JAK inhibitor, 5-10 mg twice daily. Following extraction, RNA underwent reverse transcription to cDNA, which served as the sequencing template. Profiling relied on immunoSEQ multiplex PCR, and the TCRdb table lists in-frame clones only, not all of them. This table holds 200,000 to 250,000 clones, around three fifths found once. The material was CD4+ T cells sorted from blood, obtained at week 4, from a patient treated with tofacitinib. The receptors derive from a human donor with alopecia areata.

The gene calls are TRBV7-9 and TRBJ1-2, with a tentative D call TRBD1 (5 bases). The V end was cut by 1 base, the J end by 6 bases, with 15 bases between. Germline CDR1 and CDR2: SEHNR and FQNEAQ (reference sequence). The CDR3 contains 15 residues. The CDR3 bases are TGTGCCAGCAGCTTAGTTACAGGACTCTCTGATGGCTACACCTTC. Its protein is CASSLVTGLSDGYTF. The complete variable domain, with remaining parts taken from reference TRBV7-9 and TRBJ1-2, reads DTGVSQNPRHKITKRGQNVTFRCDPISEHNRLYWYRQTLGQGPEFLTYFQNEAQLEKSRLLSDRFSAERPKGSFSTLEIQRTEQGDSAMYLCASSLVTGLSDGYTFGSGTRLTVV.

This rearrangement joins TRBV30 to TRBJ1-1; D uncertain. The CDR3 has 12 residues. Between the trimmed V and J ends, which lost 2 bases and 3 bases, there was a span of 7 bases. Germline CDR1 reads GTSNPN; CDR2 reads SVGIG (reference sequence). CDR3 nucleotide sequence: TGTGCCTGGAGTAATCCTCACACTGAAGCTTTCTTT. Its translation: CAWSNPHTEAFF.

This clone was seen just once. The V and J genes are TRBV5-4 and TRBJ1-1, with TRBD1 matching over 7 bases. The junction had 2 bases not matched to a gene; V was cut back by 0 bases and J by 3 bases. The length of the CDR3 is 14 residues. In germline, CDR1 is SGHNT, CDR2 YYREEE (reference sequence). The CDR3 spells CASSLGRGDTEAFF. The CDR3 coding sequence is TGTGCCAGCAGCTTGGGCAGGGGGGACACTGAAGCTTTCTTT.

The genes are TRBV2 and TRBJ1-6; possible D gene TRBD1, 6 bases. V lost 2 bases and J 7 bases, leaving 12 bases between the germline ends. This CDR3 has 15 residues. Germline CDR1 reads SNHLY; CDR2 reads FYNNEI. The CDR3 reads CASSESGRGNSPLHF. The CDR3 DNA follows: TGTGCCAGCAGTGAAAGTGGCAGGGGAAATTCACCCCTCCACTTT.

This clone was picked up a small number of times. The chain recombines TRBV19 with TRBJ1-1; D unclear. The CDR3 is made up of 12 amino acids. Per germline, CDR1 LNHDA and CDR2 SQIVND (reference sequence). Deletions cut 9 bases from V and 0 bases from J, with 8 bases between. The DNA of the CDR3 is TGTGCCAGCTCCTTGTTGAACACTGAAGCTTTCTTT. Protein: CASSLLNTEAFF.

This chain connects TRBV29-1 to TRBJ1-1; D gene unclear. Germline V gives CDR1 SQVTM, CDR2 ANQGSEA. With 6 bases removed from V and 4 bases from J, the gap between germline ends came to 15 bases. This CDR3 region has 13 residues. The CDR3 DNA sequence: TGCAGCGTCCGTTGGCTAACCGTCACTGAAGCTTTCTTT. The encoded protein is CSVRWLTVTEAFF.

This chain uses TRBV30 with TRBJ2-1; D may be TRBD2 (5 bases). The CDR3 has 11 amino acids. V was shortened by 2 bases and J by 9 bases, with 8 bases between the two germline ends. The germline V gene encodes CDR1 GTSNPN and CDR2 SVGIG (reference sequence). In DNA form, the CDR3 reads TGTGCCTGGAGTAGTGAGGGTGAGCAGTTCTTC. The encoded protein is CAWSSEGEQFF.

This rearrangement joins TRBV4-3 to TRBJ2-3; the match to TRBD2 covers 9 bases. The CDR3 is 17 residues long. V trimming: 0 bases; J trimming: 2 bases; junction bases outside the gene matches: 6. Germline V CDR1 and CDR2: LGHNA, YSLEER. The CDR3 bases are TGCGCCAGCAGCCAAGAACAAACGGGACTAGCCACAGATACGCAGTATTTT. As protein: CASSQEQTGLATDTQYF.

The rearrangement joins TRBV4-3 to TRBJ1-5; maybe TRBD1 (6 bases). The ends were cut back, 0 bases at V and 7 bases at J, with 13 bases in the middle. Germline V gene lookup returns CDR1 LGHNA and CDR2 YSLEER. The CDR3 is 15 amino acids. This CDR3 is CASSQEWQGSQPQHF. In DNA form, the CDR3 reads TGCGCCAGCAGCCAAGAGTGGCAGGGGAGCCAGCCCCAGCATTTT.

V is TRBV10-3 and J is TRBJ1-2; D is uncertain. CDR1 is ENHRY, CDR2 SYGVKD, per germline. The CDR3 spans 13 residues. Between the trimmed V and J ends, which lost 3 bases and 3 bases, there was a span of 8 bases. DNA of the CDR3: TGTGCCATCAGTGACAACCGAGACTATGGCTACACCTTC. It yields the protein CAISDNRDYGYTF.

CDR3 nucleotides: TGTGCCAGCAGCGCTAGCGTCGGGGAAGCAGCCTACGAGCAGTACTTC. It codes for CASSASVGEAAYEQYF. This rearrangement joins TRBV7-2 to TRBJ2-7; D is perhaps TRBD2 (6 bases). Trimming stripped 5 bases from V and 2 bases from J, with 19 bases between. This CDR3 has 16 residues. The germline CDR1 and CDR2 sequences are SGHTA and FQGNSA.

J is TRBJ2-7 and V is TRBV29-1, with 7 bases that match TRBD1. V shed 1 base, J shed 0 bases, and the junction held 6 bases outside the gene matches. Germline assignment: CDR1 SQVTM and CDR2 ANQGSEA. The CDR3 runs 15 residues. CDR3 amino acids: CSVEATRGSSYEQYF. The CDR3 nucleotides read TGCAGCGTTGAAGCAACCAGGGGGAGCTCCTACGAGCAGTACTTC.

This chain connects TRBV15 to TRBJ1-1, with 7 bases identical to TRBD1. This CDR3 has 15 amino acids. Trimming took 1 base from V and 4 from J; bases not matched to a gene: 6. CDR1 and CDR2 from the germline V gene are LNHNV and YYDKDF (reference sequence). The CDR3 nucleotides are TGTGCCACCAGCAGAGGCCAGGGGGTGTTCACTGAAGCTTTCTTT. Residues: CATSRGQGVFTEAFF.

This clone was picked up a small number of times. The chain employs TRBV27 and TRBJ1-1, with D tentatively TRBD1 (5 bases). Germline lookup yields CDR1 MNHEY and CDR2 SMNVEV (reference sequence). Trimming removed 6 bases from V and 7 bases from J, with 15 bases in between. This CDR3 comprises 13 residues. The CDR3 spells CASRRGVAGEAFF. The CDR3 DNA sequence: TGTGCCAGCAGGAGGGGAGTGGCCGGTGAAGCTTTCTTT.

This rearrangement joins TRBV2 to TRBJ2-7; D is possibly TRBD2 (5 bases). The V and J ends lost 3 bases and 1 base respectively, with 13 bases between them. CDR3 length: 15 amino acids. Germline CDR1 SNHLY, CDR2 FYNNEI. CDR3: CASSEDSVASYEQYF. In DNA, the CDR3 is TGTGCCAGCAGTGAGGATAGCGTTGCATCCTACGAGCAGTACTTC.

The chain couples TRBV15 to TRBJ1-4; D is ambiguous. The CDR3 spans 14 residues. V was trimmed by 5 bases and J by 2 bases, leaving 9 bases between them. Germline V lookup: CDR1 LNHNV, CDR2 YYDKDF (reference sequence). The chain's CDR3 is CATSFRRTNEKLFF. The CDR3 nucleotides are TGTGCCACCAGCTTCAGGAGGACTAATGAAAAACTGTTTTTT.

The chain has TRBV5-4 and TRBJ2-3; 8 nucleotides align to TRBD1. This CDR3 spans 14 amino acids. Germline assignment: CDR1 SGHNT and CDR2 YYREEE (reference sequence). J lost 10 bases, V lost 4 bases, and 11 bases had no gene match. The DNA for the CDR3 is TGTGCCAGCAGCCCAAGACAGGGGAGTGATTCGCAGTATTTT. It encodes CASSPRQGSDSQYF.

The CDR3 DNA is TGTGCCAGCAGCTCCCAGAGACAGGATGGGAACACTGAAGCTTTCTTT. It codes for CASSSQRQDGNTEAFF. The chain is built from TRBV7-6 and TRBJ1-1, with D possibly TRBD1 on 6 matching bases. V lost 4 bases, J lost 1 base, and 16 bases lay in between. The CDR3 is 16 residues long. Germline V gene sequence: CDR1 SGHVS, CDR2 FNYEAQ.